These 14 T cell receptor beta chains originate from one sample sequenced in a study of CD8 T cells in Susac syndrome (dated by TCRdb to between 2019 and 2020). Libraries were prepared through the immunoSEQ multiplex PCR assay. RNA was extracted using the RNeasy kit, and roughly 0.45 to 1 ug of the RNA was reverse transcribed with random hexamers. TCRdb reran the public reads through fastp at Q25 and MiXCR, keeping productive beta chains. Every entry covers one CDR3 protein and lists the most common genes and DNA from its rows. In this sample the table shows 150,000 to 200,000 distinct CDR3 sequences, almost 96% of which occur a single time. 0.098% of the sample is held by the ten biggest clonotypes. Sequencing input: CD4+ T cells from PBMCs. Receptor source: a human donor with Susac syndrome.

The chain couples TRBV20-1 to TRBJ1-1; no clear D gene. V was clipped by 3 bases and J by 1 base, with 9 bases between them. Germline-derived CDR1 and CDR2 are DFQATT and SNEGSKA (reference sequence). The CDR3 sequence is 13 residues long. CDR3 in DNA: TGCAGTGCTAGCCGCGGCTGGAACACTGAAGCTTTCTTT. It yields the protein CSASRGWNTEAFF.

This CDR3 reads CASSRTGGEQYF. The CDR3 nucleotides are TGTGCCAGCAGCCGAACGGGGGGCGAGCAGTACTTC. The chain recombines TRBV13 with TRBJ2-7, with TRBD2 matching over 7 bases. V shed 5 bases and J 6 bases; nucleotides not matched to a gene: 4. Per the germline V gene, CDR1 is PRHDT and CDR2 is FYEKMQ (reference sequence). The CDR3 has 12 residues. The whole variable domain, remainder taken from reference TRBV13 and TRBJ2-7, is AAGVIQSPRHLIKEKRETATLKCYPIPRHDTVYWYQQGPGQDPQFLISFYEKMQSDKGSIPDRFSAQQFSDYHSELNMSSLELGDSALYFCASSRTGGEQYFGPGTRLTVT.

The gene calls are TRBV13 and TRBJ2-3; D perhaps matches TRBD2 (5 bases). Per the germline V gene, CDR1 is PRHDT and CDR2 is FYEKMQ (reference sequence). This CDR3 spans 16 amino acids. V was cut by 5 bases and J by 1 base, with 16 bases left in between. The CDR3: CASSRGIGGRTDTQYF. CDR3 DNA: TGTGCCAGCAGCCGGGGTATCGGAGGTCGCACAGATACGCAGTATTTT.

The chain employs TRBV29-1 and TRBJ1-1; D remains unclear. This CDR3 spans 17 amino acids. The germline gives CDR1 SQVTM, CDR2 ANQGSEA. Trimming removed 2 bases from V and 11 bases from J, with 30 bases in between. The CDR3 nucleotides are TGCAGCGTTGAAAGGGAAAGTAGCGGTGGATTGGGATCGGTGGCTTTCTTT. Translated: CSVERESSGGLGSVAFF. Based on the CDR3 plus reference TRBV29-1 and TRBJ1-1, the full variable domain is SAVISQKPSRDICQRGTSLTIQCQVDSQVTMMFWYRQQPGQSLTLIATANQGSEATYESGFVIDKFPISRPNLTFSTLTVSNMSPEDSSIYLCSVERESSGGLGSVAFFGQGTRLTVV.

The chain carries TRBV9 and TRBJ2-5; 10 bases are shared with TRBD1. The CDR3 contains 16 residues. Per germline, CDR1 SGDLS and CDR2 YYNGEE. The ends lost 1 base at V and 5 bases at J; junction bases unmatched: 8. The CDR3 sequence: CASSVSPDRGLETQYF. CDR3 DNA sequence: TGTGCCAGCAGCGTATCGCCCGACAGGGGGCTGGAGACCCAGTACTTC.

This rearrangement joins TRBV3-1 to TRBJ2-3; D call uncertain. V lost 4 bases, J lost 2 bases, and 10 bases lay in between. CDR1 LGHDT and CDR2 YNNKEL come from the germline V gene (reference sequence). This CDR3 spans 14 amino acids. In DNA form, the CDR3 reads TGTGCCAGCAGCCCCTATTCTAACACAGATACGCAGTATTTT. As protein: CASSPYSNTDTQYF.

The chain is built from TRBV28 and TRBJ2-3; D possibly corresponds to TRBD2 (6 bases). Germline CDR1 MDHEN, CDR2 SYDVKM. Trimming took 6 bases from V and 4 from J, leaving 11 bases between them. The CDR3 spans 13 residues. Here the CDR3 reads CASRTTSPDTQYF. In DNA form, the CDR3 reads TGTGCCAGCAGAACAACTAGCCCAGATACGCAGTATTTT. The full variable domain, with the rest looked up from reference TRBV28 and TRBJ2-3, is DVKVTQSSRYLVKRTGEKVFLECVQDMDHENMFWYRQDPGLGLRLIYFSYDVKMKEKGDIPEGYSVSREKKERFSLILESASTNQTSMYLCASRTTSPDTQYFGPGTRLTVL.

The chain combines TRBV12-3 or TRBV12-4 with TRBJ1-5; 7 bases line up with TRBD1. V shed 6 bases, J shed 2 bases, and the junction held 4 bases outside the gene matches. The CDR3 extends over 14 amino acids. CDR3 nucleotide sequence: TGTGCCAGCAGCCTCGACAGGGGCAATCAGCCCCAGCATTTT. This encodes CASSLDRGNQPQHF.

This chain connects TRBV5-4 to TRBJ1-2; D might be TRBD1 (5 bases). Germline V CDR1 and CDR2: SGHNT, YYREEE (reference sequence). V dropped 0 bases and J dropped 0 bases, with 9 bases sitting between them. The CDR3 consists of 15 residues. The DNA of the CDR3 is TGTGCCAGCAGCTTGGCCGGGGGATCTAACTATGGCTACACCTTC. Amino acids: CASSLAGGSNYGYTF.

This chain links TRBV7-9 with TRBJ2-7; TRBD1 aligns across 9 bases. The CDR3 loop spans 14 amino acids. Germline V gives CDR1 SEHNR, CDR2 FQNEAQ (reference sequence). After removal of 5 bases from V and 5 bases from J, the junction contained 7 bases not matched to a gene. The CDR3 region is CASSPGQGMDEQYF. The CDR3 DNA reads as TGTGCCAGCAGCCCCGGACAGGGGATGGACGAGCAGTACTTC.

This chain links TRBV5-1 with TRBJ2-2; D might be TRBD2 (6 bases). Germline-derived CDR1 and CDR2 are SGHRS and YFSETQ. Trimming removed 7 bases at V and 5 bases at J, with 15 bases between. This CDR3 comprises 14 residues. CDR3 DNA sequence: TGCGCCAGCTCCGGGACTCCTTGGACCGGGGAGCTGTTTTTT. Encoded protein: CASSGTPWTGELFF.

The genes are TRBV29-1 and TRBJ1-2, with 7 nucleotides matching TRBD1. The germline CDR1 and CDR2 sequences are SQVTM and ANQGSEA. CDR3 length equals 14 residues. V dropped 4 bases and J dropped 2; count of bases not matched to a gene: 7. The CDR3 bases are TGCAGCGTTGCGGCAGGGGGTGAAAACTATGGCTACACCTTC. It codes for CSVAAGGENYGYTF. The complete variable domain, with remaining parts taken from reference TRBV29-1 and TRBJ1-2, reads SAVISQKPSRDICQRGTSLTIQCQVDSQVTMMFWYRQQPGQSLTLIATANQGSEATYESGFVIDKFPISRPNLTFSTLTVSNMSPEDSSIYLCSVAAGGENYGYTFGSGTRLTVV.

The chain links TRBV7-2 to TRBJ2-3, with 10 bases lining up with TRBD2. The CDR3 consists of 18 residues. From germline, CDR1 is SGHTA and CDR2 FQGNSA. Trimming cost V 2 bases and J 0 bases; bases outside gene matches: 8. The CDR3 loop reads CASSLTLASGGSTDTQYF. The CDR3 DNA reads as TGTGCCAGCAGCTTAACTTTAGCTAGCGGGGGCAGCACAGATACGCAGTATTTT.

V and J are TRBV29-1 and TRBJ1-1; no clear D gene. This CDR3 has 14 residues. V gave up 1 base and J gave up 1 base, with 10 bases separating them. Germline CDR1 SQVTM, CDR2 ANQGSEA. CDR3 region: CSVEGGLGNTEAFF. Written as DNA, the CDR3 is TGCAGCGTTGAAGGGGGTTTAGGGAACACTGAAGCTTTCTTT.